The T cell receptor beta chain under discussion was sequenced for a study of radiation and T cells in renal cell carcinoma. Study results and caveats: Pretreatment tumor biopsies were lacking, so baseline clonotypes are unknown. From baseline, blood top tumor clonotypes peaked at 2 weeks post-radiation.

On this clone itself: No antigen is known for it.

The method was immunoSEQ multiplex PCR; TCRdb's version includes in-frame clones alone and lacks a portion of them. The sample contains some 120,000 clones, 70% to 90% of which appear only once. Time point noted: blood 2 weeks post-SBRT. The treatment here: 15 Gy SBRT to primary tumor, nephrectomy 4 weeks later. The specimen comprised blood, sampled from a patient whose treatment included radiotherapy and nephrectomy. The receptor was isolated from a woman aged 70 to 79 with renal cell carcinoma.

The CDR3 loop is CASSDQGNSPLHF. The CDR3 DNA follows: TGTGCCAGCAGTGACCAGGGGAATTCACCCCTCCACTTT. V is TRBV25-1 and J is TRBJ1-6; maybe TRBD1 (6 bases). This CDR3 has 13 residues. V was pared by 3 bases and J by 7 bases, with 7 bases between. CDR1 MGHDK and CDR2 SYGVNS come from the germline V gene.